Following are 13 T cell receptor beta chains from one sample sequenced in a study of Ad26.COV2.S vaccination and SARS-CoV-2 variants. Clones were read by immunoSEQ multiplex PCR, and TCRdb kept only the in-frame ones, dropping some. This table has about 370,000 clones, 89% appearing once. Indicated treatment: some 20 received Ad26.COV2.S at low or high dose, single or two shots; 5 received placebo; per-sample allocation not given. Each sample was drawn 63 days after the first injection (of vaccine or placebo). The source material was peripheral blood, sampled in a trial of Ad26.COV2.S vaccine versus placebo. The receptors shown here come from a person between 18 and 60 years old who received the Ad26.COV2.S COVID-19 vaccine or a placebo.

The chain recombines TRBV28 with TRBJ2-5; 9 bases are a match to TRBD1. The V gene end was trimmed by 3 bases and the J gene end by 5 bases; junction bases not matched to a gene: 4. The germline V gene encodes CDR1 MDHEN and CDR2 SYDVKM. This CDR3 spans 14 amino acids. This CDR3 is CASSLDRGLETQYF. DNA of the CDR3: TGTGCCAGCAGTTTGGACAGGGGACTTGAGACCCAGTACTTC. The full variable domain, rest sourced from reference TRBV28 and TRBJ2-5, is DVKVTQSSRYLVKRTGEKVFLECVQDMDHENMFWYRQDPGLGLRLIYFSYDVKMKEKGDIPEGYSVSREKKERFSLILESASTNQTSMYLCASSLDRGLETQYFGPGTRLLVL.

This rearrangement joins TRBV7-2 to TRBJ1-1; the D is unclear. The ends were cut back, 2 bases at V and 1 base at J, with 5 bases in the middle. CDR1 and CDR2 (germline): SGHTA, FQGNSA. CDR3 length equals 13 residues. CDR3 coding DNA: TGTGCCAGCAGCTTAATGGGGAACACTGAAGCTTTCTTT. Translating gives CASSLMGNTEAFF.

CDR3 in DNA: TGTGCCAGCAGTCCAGGACAGAATTCACCCCTCCACTTT. Translating it yields CASSPGQNSPLHF. The chain carries TRBV27 and TRBJ1-6; D possibly corresponds to TRBD1 (6 bases). V was trimmed by 5 bases and J by 7 bases, leaving 9 bases between them. CDR3 length: 13 residues. The germline gives CDR1 MNHEY, CDR2 SMNVEV (reference sequence).

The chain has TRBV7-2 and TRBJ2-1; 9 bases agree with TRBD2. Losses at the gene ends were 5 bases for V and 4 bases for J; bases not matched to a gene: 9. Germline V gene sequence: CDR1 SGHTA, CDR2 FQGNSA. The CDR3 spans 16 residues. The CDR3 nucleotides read TGTGCCAGCAGCGCGCAGCCAGCGGGAGGATACAATGAGCAGTTCTTC. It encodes CASSAQPAGGYNEQFF.

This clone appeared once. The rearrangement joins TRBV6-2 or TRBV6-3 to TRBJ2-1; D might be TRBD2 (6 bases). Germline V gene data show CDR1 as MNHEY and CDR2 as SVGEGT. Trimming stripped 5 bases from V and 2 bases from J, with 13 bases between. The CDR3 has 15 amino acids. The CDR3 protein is CASSTPGLTYNEQFF. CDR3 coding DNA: TGTGCCAGCAGTACCCCGGGACTCACCTACAATGAGCAGTTCTTC.

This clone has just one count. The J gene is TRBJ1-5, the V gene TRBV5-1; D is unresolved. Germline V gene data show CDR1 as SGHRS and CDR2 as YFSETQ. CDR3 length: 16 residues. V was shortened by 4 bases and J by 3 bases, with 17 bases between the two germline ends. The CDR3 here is CASSPGAGSHNQPQHF. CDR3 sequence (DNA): TGCGCCAGCAGCCCAGGAGCCGGATCCCACAATCAGCCCCAGCATTTT.

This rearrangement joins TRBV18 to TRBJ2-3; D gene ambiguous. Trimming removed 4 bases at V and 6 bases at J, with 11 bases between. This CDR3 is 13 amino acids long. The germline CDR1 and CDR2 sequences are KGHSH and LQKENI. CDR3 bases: TGTGCCAGCTCACGAGTGATCCTCGATACGCAGTATTTT. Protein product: CASSRVILDTQYF.

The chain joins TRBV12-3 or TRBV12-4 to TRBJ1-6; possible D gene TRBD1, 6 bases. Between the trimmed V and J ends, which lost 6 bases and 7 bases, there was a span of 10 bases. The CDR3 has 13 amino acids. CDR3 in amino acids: CASSTGTNSPLHF. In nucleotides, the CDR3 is TGTGCCAGCAGCACCGGGACAAATTCACCCCTCCACTTT.

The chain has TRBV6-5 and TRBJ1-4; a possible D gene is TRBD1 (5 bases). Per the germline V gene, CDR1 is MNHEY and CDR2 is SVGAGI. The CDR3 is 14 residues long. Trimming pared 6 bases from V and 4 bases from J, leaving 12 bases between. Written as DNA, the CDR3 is TGTGCCAGCAGCCTGACAGCCCTTAATGAAAAACTGTTTTTT. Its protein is CASSLTALNEKLFF.

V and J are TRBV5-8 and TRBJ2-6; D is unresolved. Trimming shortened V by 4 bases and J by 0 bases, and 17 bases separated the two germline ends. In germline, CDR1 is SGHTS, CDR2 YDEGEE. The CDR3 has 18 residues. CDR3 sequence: CASSPPNRALSGANVLTF. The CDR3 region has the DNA TGTGCCAGCAGCCCCCCGAATAGGGCCCTCTCTGGGGCCAACGTCCTGACTTTC. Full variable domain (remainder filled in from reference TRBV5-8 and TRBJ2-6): EAGVTQSPTHLIKTRGQQATLRCSPISGHTSVYWYQQALGLGLQFLLWYDEGEERNRGNFPPRFSGRQFPNYSSELNVNALELEDSALYLCASSPPNRALSGANVLTFGAGSRLTVL.

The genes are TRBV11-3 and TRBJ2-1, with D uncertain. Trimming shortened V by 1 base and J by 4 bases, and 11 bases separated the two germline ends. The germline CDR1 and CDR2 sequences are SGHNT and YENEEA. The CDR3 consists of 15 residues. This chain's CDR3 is CASSLGDSGYNEQFF. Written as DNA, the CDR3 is TGTGCCAGCAGCTTAGGTGACTCCGGTTACAATGAGCAGTTCTTC.

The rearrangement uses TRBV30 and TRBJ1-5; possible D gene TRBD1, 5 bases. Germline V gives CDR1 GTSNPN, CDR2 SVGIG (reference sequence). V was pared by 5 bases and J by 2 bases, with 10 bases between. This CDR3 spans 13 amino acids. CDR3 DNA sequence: TGTGCCTGGCAGGGTCAGGGCAATCAGCCCCAGCATTTT. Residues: CAWQGQGNQPQHF.

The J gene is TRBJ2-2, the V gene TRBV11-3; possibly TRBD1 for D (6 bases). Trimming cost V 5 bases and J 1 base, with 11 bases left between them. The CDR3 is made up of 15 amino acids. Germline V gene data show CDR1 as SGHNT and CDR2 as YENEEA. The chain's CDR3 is CASSPRGGNTGELFF. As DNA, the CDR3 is TGTGCCAGCAGCCCAAGAGGGGGGAACACCGGGGAGCTGTTTTTT.